This TCR beta chain was recovered during a study of T-cell memory formation after mild COVID-19. Study-level background: TCR clusters mostly belonged to single donors. Overall study findings and caveats: Some clones that responded were present in memory (sampled pre-infection), which suggests cross-reactive memory joined. Day 15 to 85 contractors were CD4/CD8 balanced; later expanders leaned CD4+. Second-wave clones reaching peak frequency on day 37 lacked confirmed SARS-CoV-2 specificity.

A remark on this clonotype: Its specificity is unknown.

With 0 bases clipped from V and 0 bases from J, the junction kept 24 bases outside the gene matches. The CDR3 is made up of 23 amino acids. Germline V gene lookup returns CDR1 MNHEY and CDR2 SVGAGI. TCRdb reprocessed the 5' RACE reads via MiXCR and lists one record per CDR3 protein. Here the sample spans roughly 450,000 distinct CDR3 sequences, roughly 18% being singletons. The source is an adult woman who had mild COVID-19 (a few samples of this study predate the infection). Cell type and time point are not known. V is TRBV6-5 and J is TRBJ2-3, with TRBD1 matching 7 bases. What was sequenced was PBMCs or a T cell subset sorted from them (not recorded which). The CDR3 here is CASSYSIWGGARGGASSTDTQYF. In nucleotides, the CDR3 is TGTGCCAGCAGTTACTCGATTTGGGGTGGCGCCAGAGGGGGCGCCTCTAGCACAGATACGCAGTATTTT.